This T cell receptor (beta chain) was sequenced for a study of blood T cell repertoires in COVID-19. Study overall: The study drew acute and convalescent COVID-19 samples from the United States, Italy and Spain. PBMCs, B-cell-depleted T cells, or T cells were the source of the cDNA or gDNA that made up the material.

Trimming removed 9 bases at V and 7 bases at J, with 9 bases between. CDR1 LNHDA and CDR2 SQIVND come from the germline V gene (reference sequence). The CDR3 sequence is 11 residues long. Authors' processing steps: Reference gene primer amplification gave nucleated cell count estimates. Libraries were prepared by immunoSEQ multiplex PCR; TCRdb keeps only in-frame clonotypes and omits some of them. That table supplies the V and J calls and clone size; D and trimming were determined from the DNA. The sample has roughly 200,000 clones; roughly 90% are singletons. The specimen sequenced was peripheral blood. The TCR sequence derives from a young man with active or convalescent COVID-19. The genes are TRBV19 and TRBJ1-4, with no clear D. This chain's CDR3 is CASKGVEKLFF. CDR3 nucleotide sequence: TGTGCCAGCAAGGGAGTTGAAAAACTGTTTTTT.